This T cell receptor beta chain was identified during a study of CD8+ T cells in alopecia areata. For the study at large: The study gave treated patients oral tofacitinib at 5 to 10 mg twice daily. Notes on the study in general: Mouse data revealed clearer TCR sharing than patient data did, a gap possibly tied to HLA.

RNA was extracted and reverse transcribed into cDNA as the sequencing template. Assay: immunoSEQ multiplex PCR; the TCRdb copy retains only in-frame clones and omits some. The sample has some 200,000 clones, 50% to 60% seen once. This clone has only a few counts. No antigen is known for it. In alopecia areata patients, both lesional scalp punch biopsies and peripheral blood were collected. There are 13 residues in the CDR3. The germline gives CDR1 SGHTA, CDR2 FQGTGA. J gave up 4 bases and V 5 bases, and 4 bases lay outside the gene matches. The specimen was CD4+ T cells sorted from blood, collected at week 0. The receptor's source is a human donor with alopecia areata. The J gene is TRBJ1-2, the V gene TRBV7-3, with 7 bases lining up with TRBD1. CDR3 in DNA: TGTGCCAGCAGCGAACGGGACAGCTATGGCTACACCTTC. This sequence encodes CASSERDSYGYTF.